The sequence of this T cell receptor beta chain was determined in a study of T cells in Graves' hyperthyroidism and ophthalmopathy. Study context: Sampling of peripheral blood happened at initial diagnosis, prior to any treatment. General study findings and limits: Ophthalmopathy and stable hyperthyroidism were separated by a 13 V-J model.

As for this clonotype: Its antigen is unidentified.

Diagnosis of hyperthyroidism was new in patients aged 18 to 65, and its duration was under 2 months. Diagnoses rested on clinical symptoms, serum thyroxine and TRAb, thyroid ultrasound and orbital computed tomography. Researchers took RNA transcripts and amplified the TCR beta CDR3 regions from them. TCR CDR3 regions were first amplified by RT-PCR with HTBI primers. Each CDR3 protein gets one entry after TCRdb re-called the multiplex PCR reads with MiXCR. The sample yields fewer than 350,000 distinct CDR3 sequences, roughly a fifth seen once. Sequenced material: blood. The origin of this receptor is a woman aged 50 to 65 with Graves' hyperthyroidism.

Written as DNA, the CDR3 is TGCAGTGCAAATGGACTAGCGGGATACGCAGATACGCAGTATTTT. It specifies CSANGLAGYADTQYF. V gene TRBV20-1 combines with J gene TRBJ2-3; 12 bases match TRBD2. The CDR3 extends over 15 amino acids. Germline V gene data show CDR1 as DFQATT and CDR2 as SNEGSKA (reference sequence). V gave up 6 bases and J gave up 4 bases; unmatched junction bases: 8.